This T cell receptor (beta chain) was observed in a study of post-analysis software for immune sequencing data. Regarding the study as a whole: When patients were compared with controls, a handful of TRBV segments were more frequent, TRBV5-6, TRBV5-1 and TRBV20-1 among them. Controls had significantly higher normalized Chao1 diversity than multiple sclerosis patients.

cDNA libraries for TCR beta contained unique molecular identifiers. Out of about 0.9 to 10 million T cells, a few hundred thousand cDNA molecules were generated. TCRdb used MiXCR to reprocess the PCR reads, holding one entry per CDR3 protein. Altogether around 200,000 distinct CDR3 sequences are present, 25% to 30% being singletons, with the ten largest covering approximately 3.6%. V gave up 4 bases and J gave up 2 bases, with 16 bases separating them. CDR3 length equals 15 residues. Germline loops: CDR1 SGHRS, CDR2 YFSETQ. This clonotype was detected only a few times. Its antigen is undetermined. This TCR came from a girl aged 2-17 years with multiple sclerosis. V and J are TRBV5-1 and TRBJ2-7; no reliable D call. The specimen sequenced was blood. The CDR3 coding sequence is TGCGCCAGCAGCCCGCAGTCCCTTGGGACCTACGAGCAGTACTTC. Its translation is CASSPQSLGTYEQYF.